The clone carrying this TCR beta chain has only one observation. This specimen belongs to a study of cytomegalovirus exposure and HLA in healthy donors. PCR involved 60 Vbeta and 13 Jbeta primers. Some clones are missing from TCRdb's copy, which holds only in-frame ones; the method was immunoSEQ multiplex PCR. The table has 200,000 to 250,000 clones, approximately 87% seen once. V lost 5 bases to trimming and J lost 9 bases; unmatched junction nucleotides: 4. Per the germline V gene, CDR1 is SGHAT and CDR2 is FQDESV (reference sequence). The CDR3 totals 12 residues. Sequencing used PBMCs. The chain recombines TRBV11-1 with TRBJ2-1; 7 nucleotides agree with TRBD1. The TCR sequence derives from a human donor in good health. CDR3 protein: CASSQTGVEQFF. As DNA, the CDR3 is TGTGCCAGCAGCCAAACAGGGGTTGAGCAGTTCTTC. The full variable domain, in which reference TRBV11-1 and TRBJ2-1 provide the parts outside the CDR3, is EAEVAQSPRYKITEKSQAVAFWCDPISGHATLYWYRQILGQGPELLVQFQDESVVDDSQLPKDRFSAERLKGVDSTLKIQPAELGDSAMYLCASSQTGVEQFFGPGTRLTVL.